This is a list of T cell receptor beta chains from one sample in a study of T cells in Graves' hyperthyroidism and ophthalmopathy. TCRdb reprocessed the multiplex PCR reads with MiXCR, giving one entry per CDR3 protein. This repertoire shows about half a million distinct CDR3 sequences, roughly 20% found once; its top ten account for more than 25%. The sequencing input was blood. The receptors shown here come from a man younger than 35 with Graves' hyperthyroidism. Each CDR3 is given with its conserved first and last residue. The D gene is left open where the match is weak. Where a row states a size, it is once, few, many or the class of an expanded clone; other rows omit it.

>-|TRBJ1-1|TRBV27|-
TGTGCCAGCAGTTTATCAGGTGATTGGAGTGAAGCTTTCTTT
CASSLSGDWSEAFF
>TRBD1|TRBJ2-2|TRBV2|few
TGTGCCAGCAGCGCCTCCAGACAGGGAATCTTGCGGAACACCGGGGAGCTGTTTTTT
CASSASRQGILRNTGELFF
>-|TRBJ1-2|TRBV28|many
TGTGCCAGCAGCCCCCTGGCCCTCTATGGCTACACCTTC
CASSPLALYGYTF
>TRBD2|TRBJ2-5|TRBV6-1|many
TGTGCCAGCAGTGAAGGTAGCGGGGGGGCCGTAGAGACCCAGTACTTC
CASSEGSGGAVETQYF
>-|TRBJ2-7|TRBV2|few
TGTGCCAGCAGGACCAGGGGTGTGGGCTCCTACGAGCAGTACTTC
CASRTRGVGSYEQYF
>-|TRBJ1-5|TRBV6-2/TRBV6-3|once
TGTGCCAGCAGTTACTTGGTTCGGGGGGCCGCTAGGCAGCCCCAGCATTTT
CASSYLVRGAARQPQHF
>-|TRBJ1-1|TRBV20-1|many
TGCAGTGCTAGACCGACCGCCTTTTTGATGAACACTGAAGCTTTCTTT
CSARPTAFLMNTEAFF
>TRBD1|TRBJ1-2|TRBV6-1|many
TGTGCCAGCAGTGAGGTGGACAGGACTAACTATGGCTACACCTTC
CASSEVDRTNYGYTF
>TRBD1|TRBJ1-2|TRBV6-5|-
TGTGCCAGCAGTTACAGTCCCGGGACAGGGAGAGGCGGCTACACCTTC
CASSYSPGTGRGGYTF
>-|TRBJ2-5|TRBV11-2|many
TGTGCCAGCAGCTTAGGGGACTTACCCCAAGAGACCCAGTACTTC
CASSLGDLPQETQYF
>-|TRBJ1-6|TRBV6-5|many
TGTGCCAGCAGTTCACAGGGTTCCTATAATTCACCCCTCCACTTT
CASSSQGSYNSPLHF
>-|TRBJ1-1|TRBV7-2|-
TGTGCCAGCAGGTTGGAGAGGGGCACTGAAGCTTGCTTT
CASRLERGTEACF
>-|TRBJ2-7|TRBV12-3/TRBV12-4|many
TGTGCCAGCAGCAGGGCGATACTCTCCTACGAGCAGTACTTC
CASSRAILSYEQYF
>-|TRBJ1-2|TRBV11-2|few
TGTGCCAGCAGCTTAGGGGGCGGCGACTATGGCTACACCTTC
CASSLGGGDYGYTF
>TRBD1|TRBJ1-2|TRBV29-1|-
TGCAGCGTGGGACAGGGAGACTATGGCTACACCTTC
CSVGQGDYGYTF
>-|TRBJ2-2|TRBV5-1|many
TGCGCCAGCAGCTTGGGTGGGGGGCGCGTGGAGCTGTTTTTT
CASSLGGGRVELFF
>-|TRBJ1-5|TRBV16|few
TGTGCCAGCAGCCAATTTTATCCACAGCCATATAGCAATCAGCCCCAGCATTTT
CASSQFYPQPYSNQPQHF
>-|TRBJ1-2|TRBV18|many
TGTGCCAGCTCACTAGGGACCGCGGGGGACTATGGCTACACCTTC
CASSLGTAGDYGYTF
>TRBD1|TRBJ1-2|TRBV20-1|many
TGCAGTGCTAAGACAGGGTTAAATGGCTACACCTTC
CSAKTGLNGYTF
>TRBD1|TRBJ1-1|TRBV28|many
TGTGCCAGCAGTTTACCCCGACAGGGCCAGAACACTGAAGCTTTCTTT
CASSLPRQGQNTEAFF
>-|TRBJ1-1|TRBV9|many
TGTGCCAGCAGCGTAGGCATTAACACTGAAGCTTTCTTT
CASSVGINTEAFF
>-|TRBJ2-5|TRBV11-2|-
TGTGCCAGCAGCTTAGAAGCAGGGACTCAAGAGACCAAGTACTTC
CASSLEAGTQETKYF
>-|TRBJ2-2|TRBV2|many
TGTGCCAGCACCAGCCCAGGGGCCGGGGAGCTGTTTTTT
CASTSPGAGELFF
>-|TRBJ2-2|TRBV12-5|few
TGTGCTAGTGGTTTGGTACTGAAAGGGGGGAACACCGGGGAGCTGTTTTTT
CASGLVLKGGNTGELFF
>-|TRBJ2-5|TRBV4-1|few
TGCGCCAGCAGCCAAACGGGCCTCCTGGGGGAGACCCAGTACTTC
CASSQTGLLGETQYF